What follows is one TCR beta chain and its context. Its antigen remains unknown. The assay was immunoSEQ multiplex PCR, and TCRdb's table has in-frame clones only and misses some. The table includes around 79,000 clones, around nine tenths detected once. Trimming took 6 bases from V and 2 from J, leaving 7 bases between them. This CDR3 spans 13 amino acids. CDR1 and CDR2 (germline): MNHNY, SVGAGI (reference sequence). The data belong to a study of OX40 agonist ivuxolimab in advanced cancers. Study context: Clinicians treated patients with ivuxolimab, an agonistic anti-OX40 (CD134) antibody. The dose-escalation group included hepatocellular carcinoma, melanoma, renal cell carcinoma and head and neck cancer. Aged about 20 to 80 with a mean of 60 years, they were around 79% male.

Findings of the study overall: Normalized T-cell clonal expansion was also low in some nonresponders.

The V gene is TRBV6-6, the J gene TRBJ2-2, with TRBD1 as a possible D gene (5 bases). This TCR was recovered from an adult with an advanced solid tumor such as melanoma, head and neck, liver or kidney cancer. The sample in question was CD4+ or CD8+ T cells sorted from blood, obtained in a trial of the OX40 agonist ivuxolimab. The CDR3 nucleotides are TGTGCCAGCAGCCAGGGAAACACCGGGGAGCTGTTTTTT. This sequence encodes CASSQGNTGELFF.